This entry lists 8 T cell receptor beta chains sequenced from one sample in a study of blood T cell repertoires in COVID-19. Measured with immunoSEQ multiplex PCR; TCRdb has only the in-frame clones, and not every one. The sample lists 85,000 to 130,000 clones, approximately 88% occurring once. The sequenced sample consisted of peripheral blood. These TCRs come from a woman aged 60-75 years with acute or convalescent COVID-19.

The chain carries TRBV21-1 and TRBJ2-3; TRBD2, the table's D call, lacks a check against the DNA. TRBV21-1 is termed a pseudogene. The CDR3 length is 16 residues. CDR3 bases: TGTGCCAGCAGCAAAGACGGGGGAAGGGGCACAGATACGCAGTATTTT. Protein sequence: CASSKDGGRGTDTQYF.

The gene calls are TRBV5-5 and TRBJ1-6; D remains unclear. Trimming cost V 3 bases and J 14 bases, with 15 bases left between them. Germline CDR1 and CDR2: SGHKS and YYEKEE (reference sequence). This CDR3 contains 13 residues. This chain's CDR3 is CASSSVPGRALHF. The CDR3 nucleotides are TGTGCCAGCAGCTCCGTCCCCGGGAGGGCCCTCCACTTT.

The sample holds one count of this clone. The rearrangement links TRBV30 to TRBJ2-1, with D tentatively TRBD2 (6 bases). The germline V gene has CDR1 GTSNPN and CDR2 SVGIG (reference sequence). This CDR3 comprises 15 residues. V was clipped by 3 bases and J by 3 bases, with 15 bases between them. The chain's CDR3 is CAWRPLRDFYNEQFF. The CDR3 region has the DNA TGTGCCTGGAGGCCTCTCCGGGACTTCTACAATGAGCAGTTCTTC.

This rearrangement joins TRBV2 to TRBJ1-1; a possible D gene is TRBD1 (6 bases). The CDR3 has 14 residues. Germline-derived CDR1 and CDR2 are SNHLY and FYNNEI. V dropped 8 bases and J dropped 0 bases, with 13 bases sitting between them. DNA of the CDR3: TGTGCCAGCGATCAAGGACAGATGAACACTGAAGCTTTCTTT. Its protein product is CASDQGQMNTEAFF.

The genes are TRBV6-5 and TRBJ1-5; tentatively, D is TRBD1 (5 bases). V shed 5 bases and J shed 9 bases, with 14 bases lying between them. In germline, CDR1 is MNHEY, CDR2 SVGAGI. There are 13 residues in the CDR3. The CDR3 loop reads CASSRQQGSPQHF. CDR3 in DNA: TGTGCCAGCAGTCGACAGCAAGGTTCGCCCCAGCATTTT.

V is TRBV5-1 and J is TRBJ2-2; TRBD2 matches at 7 bases. J gave up 8 bases and V 5 bases, and 9 bases lay outside the gene matches. CDR1 and CDR2 (germline): SGHRS, YFSETQ. The CDR3 totals 14 residues. CDR3 sequence (DNA): TGCGCCAGCAGGTATTTGGCGGGAGAAGGGGAGCTGTTTTTT. Translated, it gives CASRYLAGEGELFF.

The J gene is TRBJ2-1, the V gene TRBV19; the D gene is possibly TRBD2 (6 bases). Germline CDR1 is LNHDA and CDR2 is SQIVND (reference sequence). CDR3 length equals 16 residues. The ends were cut back, 6 bases at V and 0 bases at J, with 15 bases in the middle. CDR3 DNA sequence: TGTGCCAGTAGGTCGAGCGGAGGGAGCTCCTACAATGAGCAGTTCTTC. This codes for CASRSSGGSSYNEQFF.

As DNA, the CDR3 is TGCAGCGTTGGTGGCGGTGCCCATGGCTACACCTTC. This translates into CSVGGGAHGYTF. The V call is TRBV29-1, the J call TRBJ1-2; D not certain. With 4 bases removed from V and 6 bases from J, the gap between germline ends came to 12 bases. This CDR3 comprises 12 residues. The germline gives CDR1 SQVTM, CDR2 ANQGSEA. The full variable domain, in which reference TRBV29-1 and TRBJ1-2 provide the parts outside the CDR3, is SAVISQKPSRDICQRGTSLTIQCQVDSQVTMMFWYRQQPGQSLTLIATANQGSEATYESGFVIDKFPISRPNLTFSTLTVSNMSPEDSSIYLCSVGGGAHGYTFGSGTRLTVV.